Presented here are 28 T cell receptor beta chains from one specimen sequenced in a study of T cell repertoires in cytomegalovirus infection. Each CDR3 protein gets one entry after TCRdb re-called the reads with MiXCR. The repertoire holds roughly 76,000 distinct CDR3 sequences, with around 3.4% as singletons. The source material was PBMCs. The receptors originated from a human donor in good health (CMV status not recorded). Some clones in this sample may be carry-over from other donors' samples.

This clonotype was counted at least ten times. V and J are TRBV6-2 or TRBV6-3 and TRBJ2-3; 13 nucleotides match TRBD2. V dropped 5 bases and J dropped 1; count of bases not matched to a gene: 3. The CDR3 contains 16 residues. Germline-derived CDR1 and CDR2 are MNHEY and SVGEGT. The chain's CDR3 is CASSTGLAGGTDTQYF. As DNA, the CDR3 is TGTGCCAGCAGTACCGGACTAGCGGGGGGCACAGATACGCAGTATTTT.

This clonotype was seen a handful of times. This sequence joins TRBV6-2 or TRBV6-3 and TRBJ1-2; D gene ambiguous. Trimming shortened V by 0 bases and J by 2 bases, and 4 bases separated the two germline ends. The CDR3 runs to 13 residues. CDR1 and CDR2 from the germline V gene are MNHEY and SVGEGT. DNA of the CDR3: TGTGCCAGCAGTTACTCGGACAACTATGGCTACACCTTC. Residues: CASSYSDNYGYTF.

In its sample, this clonotype was seen many times. The rearrangement uses TRBV6-2 or TRBV6-3 and TRBJ2-2, with D possibly called TRBD1 or TRBD2 (6 bases each). Trimming stripped 1 base from V and 6 bases from J, with 18 bases between. Germline lookup yields CDR1 MNHEY and CDR2 SVGEGT. The CDR3 loop spans 17 amino acids. The CDR3 is CASSYFPRGLLSGELFF. CDR3 DNA: TGTGCCAGCAGTTACTTCCCCAGGGGACTGCTGTCCGGGGAGCTGTTTTTT.

This clonotype has a count of ten or more. The V gene is TRBV7-2, the J gene TRBJ1-1, with no clear D. This CDR3 region has 12 residues. Germline CDR1 reads SGHTA; CDR2 reads FQGNSA. The V and J ends lost 6 bases and 2 bases respectively, with 7 bases between them. CDR3 coding DNA: TGTGCCAGCAGTCATTTAAACACTGAAGCTTTCTTT. Amino acid sequence: CASSHLNTEAFF.

This clonotype has a count of ten or more. This chain joins TRBV7-3 and TRBJ1-1, with D possibly being TRBD1 (5 bases). CDR3 length equals 15 residues. The V gene's germline CDR1 is SGHTA and CDR2 FQGTGA. Between the trimmed V and J ends, which lost 2 bases and 1 base, there was a span of 11 bases. The CDR3 DNA is TGTGCCAGCAGCTTACAGGGTTTCGAGAACACTGAAGCTTTCTTT. It yields the protein CASSLQGFENTEAFF.

This clonotype was detected ten times or more. The genes are TRBV4-3 and TRBJ2-7; possibly TRBD2 for D (6 bases). This CDR3 spans 14 amino acids. Trimming removed 0 bases at V and 3 bases at J, with 9 bases between. Germline loops: CDR1 LGHNA, CDR2 YSLEER. The CDR3 sequence: CASSQDLGGYEQYF. In DNA, the CDR3 is TGCGCCAGCAGCCAAGATTTGGGGGGCTACGAGCAGTACTTC.

This clonotype has at least ten counts. The chain recombines TRBV3-1 with TRBJ1-3; D remains ambiguous. In germline, CDR1 is LGHDT, CDR2 YNNKEL (reference sequence). This CDR3 region has 18 residues. Trimming cost V 1 base and J 0 bases, with 16 bases left between them. The CDR3 is CASSQGAVAIVSGNTIYF. The CDR3 nucleotides are TGTGCCAGCAGCCAAGGCGCAGTGGCGATAGTCTCTGGAAACACCATATATTTT. The full variable domain, rest sourced from reference TRBV3-1 and TRBJ1-3, is DTAVSQTPKYLVTQMGNDKSIKCEQNLGHDTMYWYKQDSKKFLKIMFSYNNKELIINETVPNRFSPKSPDKAHLNLHINSLELGDSAVYFCASSQGAVAIVSGNTIYFGEGSWLTVV.

Ten or more counts support this clonotype. The CDR3 sequence is CASSRGVMNTEAFF. In DNA form, the CDR3 reads TGTGCCAGCAGCCGGGGGGTTATGAACACTGAAGCTTTCTTT. This sequence joins TRBV7-2 and TRBJ1-1, with D tentatively TRBD1 (5 bases). V was trimmed by 5 bases and J by 0 bases, leaving 10 bases between them. CDR1 SGHTA and CDR2 FQGNSA come from the germline V gene. The CDR3 is 14 amino acids.

This clonotype was found many times. The chain has TRBV24-1 and TRBJ1-4; 7 bases map to TRBD1. The CDR3 spans 15 residues. The J segment lost 6 bases and the V segment lost 4 bases, leaving 7 bases of the junction unmatched. The V gene's germline CDR1 is KGHDR and CDR2 SFDVKD. CDR3 sequence reads: CATSDHRTGDEKLFF. The CDR3 DNA is TGTGCCACCAGTGACCATAGGACAGGTGATGAAAAACTGTTTTTT.

This clonotype was detected ten times or more. The chain recombines TRBV7-6 with TRBJ2-2; no firm D call. This CDR3 region has 16 residues. The V and J ends lost 1 base and 5 bases respectively, with 14 bases between them. From germline, CDR1 is SGHVS and CDR2 FNYEAQ. CDR3 amino acids: CASSLEARTLTGELFF. The CDR3 bases are TGTGCCAGCAGCTTAGAGGCCAGAACCCTAACCGGGGAGCTGTTTTTT.

This clonotype has a count of ten or more. This chain uses TRBV29-1 with TRBJ1-2; tentatively, D is TRBD1 (6 bases). The CDR3 runs 12 residues. Trimming removed 7 bases at V and 2 bases at J, with 11 bases between. Germline loops: CDR1 SQVTM, CDR2 ANQGSEA. CDR3 in DNA: TGCAGCGCGGAGGGGGGAAACTATGGCTACACCTTC. This encodes CSAEGGNYGYTF.

This clonotype has at least ten counts. The rearrangement links TRBV2 to TRBJ1-1; D not certain. V was shortened by 10 bases and J by 1 base, with 13 bases between the two germline ends. Germline assignment: CDR1 SNHLY and CDR2 FYNNEI. The CDR3 extends over 13 amino acids. The CDR3 DNA reads TGTGCCACTCAATTTTTGAAGAACACTGAAGCTTTCTTT. It encodes CATQFLKNTEAFF.

This clonotype occurred many times. The chain combines TRBV6-5 with TRBJ2-1; no clear D gene. CDR1 MNHEY and CDR2 SVGAGI come from the germline V gene. Trimming took off 4 bases at V and 6 bases at J, with 4 bases between the two ends. CDR3 length equals 11 residues. The CDR3 protein is CASSLSNEQFF. The DNA for the CDR3 is TGTGCCAGCAGTTTAAGCAATGAGCAGTTCTTC.

In its sample, this clonotype was seen many times. This chain joins TRBV6-1 and TRBJ2-5, with a possible D match to TRBD2 (5 bases). V dropped 5 bases and J dropped 2 bases, with 15 bases sitting between them. This CDR3 contains 15 residues. Looked up from germline, CDR1 is MNHNS and CDR2 is SASEGT. As DNA, the CDR3 is TGTGCCAGCAGTAACAGAAATCGGGGTCAAGAGACCCAGTACTTC. This gives the protein CASSNRNRGQETQYF.

This clonotype was recorded at least ten times. The rearrangement links TRBV7-7 to TRBJ1-1, with D uncertain. Per germline, CDR1 SSHAT and CDR2 FNYEAQ (reference sequence). Trimming left V 1 base short and J 8 bases short, with 11 bases between. CDR3 length equals 13 residues. The CDR3 nucleotides read TGTGCCAGCAGCTTAGAAGTCGGGCTAGAAGCTTTCTTT. Its translation: CASSLEVGLEAFF.

The chain combines TRBV7-2 with TRBJ2-3, with D tentatively TRBD1 (5 bases). The better agreement between TRBJ1-5 and the DNA end casts doubt on the J call. This CDR3 spans 13 amino acids. The germline gives CDR1 SGHTA, CDR2 FQGNSA. The CDR3 region has the DNA TGTGCCAGCAGCTTCGGGGGGAAAAATACCCAGCATTTT. As protein: CASSFGGKNTQHF.

This clonotype was detected ten times or more. This sequence joins TRBV7-9 and TRBJ1-1; D not resolved. CDR1 and CDR2 (germline): SEHNR, FQNEAQ (reference sequence). The CDR3 consists of 15 residues. The V gene lost 1 base and the J gene lost 0 bases, with 9 bases spanning the gap. The CDR3 sequence is CASSLVAGMNTEAFF. In DNA, the CDR3 is TGTGCCAGCAGCTTAGTGGCTGGAATGAACACTGAAGCTTTCTTT.

This clonotype was detected ten times or more. This rearrangement joins TRBV7-2 to TRBJ1-5; D is ambiguous. V was cut by 4 bases and J by 3 bases, with 7 bases left in between. The CDR3 covers 13 residues. Germline CDR1 SGHTA, CDR2 FQGNSA. The CDR3: CASSWSINQPQHF. DNA of the CDR3: TGTGCCAGCAGCTGGAGTATCAATCAGCCCCAGCATTTT.

This clonotype was counted at least ten times. The chain combines TRBV12-3 or TRBV12-4 with TRBJ1-2; D possibly corresponds to TRBD1 (5 bases). The CDR3 contains 11 residues. V lost 4 bases, J lost 8 bases, and 8 bases lay in between. The CDR3 region is CASSWGEGYTF. The CDR3 coding sequence is TGTGCCAGCAGTTGGGGGGAAGGCTACACCTTC.

In this sample, this clonotype turned up many times. This chain joins TRBV11-3 and TRBJ1-3; no definite D call. The CDR3 loop spans 13 amino acids. In germline, CDR1 is SGHNT, CDR2 YENEEA. V shed 5 bases and J shed 0 bases, with 5 bases lying between them. CDR3 residues: CASSLYSGNTIYF. The CDR3 DNA is TGTGCCAGCAGCCTCTACTCTGGAAACACCATATATTTT.

This clonotype was picked up many times. The chain joins TRBV5-1 to TRBJ1-4, with 7 bases that match TRBD1. The V gene's germline CDR1 is SGHRS and CDR2 YFSETQ. This CDR3 is 15 amino acids long. Trimming at V came to 0 bases and at J to 6 bases, leaving 5 bases not matched to a gene. The CDR3 nucleotides read TGCGCCAGCAGCTTGGACGAGGGGGCTTATGAAAAACTGTTTTTT. This encodes CASSLDEGAYEKLFF.

This clonotype was found many times. The V call is TRBV28, the J call TRBJ2-7, with 9 bases aligning to TRBD1. Per the germline V gene, CDR1 is MDHEN and CDR2 is SYDVKM. This CDR3 is 16 amino acids long. V gave up 5 bases and J gave up 1 base; unmatched junction bases: 9. The CDR3 DNA sequence: TGTGCCAGCAGTCTTGAACAGGGGGCAATATCCTACGAGCAGTACTTC. It translates to CASSLEQGAISYEQYF.

Many counts were recorded for this clonotype. V gene TRBV14 combines with J gene TRBJ1-2; D is ambiguous. V dropped 3 bases and J dropped 6 bases, with 17 bases sitting between them. The CDR3 has 15 amino acids. CDR1 and CDR2 from the germline V gene are SGHDN and FVKESK. The CDR3 DNA sequence: TGTGCCAGCAGCCAGCACGGGAGCTACGGCAATGGCTACACCTTC. It codes for CASSQHGSYGNGYTF.

This clonotype has a count of ten or more. The chain is built from TRBV28 and TRBJ1-6; D ambiguous. The germline gives CDR1 MDHEN, CDR2 SYDVKM. There are 13 residues in the CDR3. V was shortened by 6 bases and J by 14 bases, with 17 bases between the two germline ends. The CDR3 here is CASSREGWRALHF. DNA for the CDR3: TGTGCCAGCAGCCGGGAAGGTTGGCGGGCCCTCCACTTT.

In its sample, this clonotype was seen many times. This chain links TRBV7-8 with TRBJ2-3; D not certain. V lost 5 bases, J lost 6 bases, and 9 bases lay in between. The CDR3 totals 12 residues. CDR1 is SGHVS and CDR2 is FQNEAQ in the germline V gene. This CDR3 is CASSTARDTQYF. CDR3 DNA sequence: TGTGCCAGCAGCACCGCCCGTGATACGCAGTATTTT.

This clonotype was counted at least ten times. The chain carries TRBV12-5 and TRBJ2-1; D gene unclear. This CDR3 comprises 12 residues. The germline V and J ends were trimmed by 4 bases and 6 bases, with 7 bases remaining between them. Germline CDR1 is LGHNT and CDR2 is FRNRAP. CDR3 in amino acids: CASGSSPNEQFF. The CDR3 DNA sequence: TGTGCTAGTGGTTCTTCCCCCAATGAGCAGTTCTTC. The variable domain in full, completed from reference TRBV12-5 and TRBJ2-1, reads DARVTQTPRHKVTEMGQEVTMRCQPILGHNTVFWYRQTMMQGLELLAYFRNRAPLDDSGMPKDRFSAEMPDATLATLKIQPSEPRDSAVYFCASGSSPNEQFFGPGTRLTVL.

This clonotype was counted at least ten times. The chain is built from TRBV7-2 and TRBJ2-7; maybe TRBD1 (5 bases). Germline CDR1 reads SGHTA; CDR2 reads FQGNSA. The CDR3 consists of 15 residues. Trimming shortened V by 6 bases and J by 1 base, and 16 bases separated the two germline ends. The CDR3 DNA is TGTGCCAGCAGTTCCCAGGGCATTATTTCCTACGAGCAGTACTTC. It is translated as CASSSQGIISYEQYF.

In this sample, this clonotype turned up many times. The rearrangement links TRBV7-9 to TRBJ1-1; 7 nucleotides align to TRBD1. Germline loops: CDR1 SEHNR, CDR2 FQNEAQ (reference sequence). V lost 5 bases to trimming and J lost 8 bases; unmatched junction nucleotides: 5. The CDR3 consists of 12 residues. The CDR3, as DNA: TGTGCCAGCAGCGCCGACAGGGAAGAAGCTTTCTTT. Amino acid sequence: CASSADREEAFF.